Listed below are T cell receptor beta chains from one sample, sequenced in a study of T cell repertoires in ileal Crohn's disease. The protocol was immunoSEQ multiplex PCR, while the TCRdb copy is restricted to in-frame clones and leaves out a portion. The top ten clones hold over 12% of a sample with 2,000 or so clones, approximately 79% of them seen once. The specimen sequenced was ileal tissue. The receptor set was obtained from an adult with Crohn's disease. The CDR3 runs from the conserved cysteine through the conserved F or W. A D gene is named only where the DNA matches it firmly. A row's size may be missing; if present it is once, few, many or a size class.

J,size,D,V,DNA,CDR3
TRBJ2-1,-,TRBD1,TRBV5-1,TGCGCCAGCGGCCGGACAGGGGCCTACAATGAGCAGTTCTTC,CASGRTGAYNEQFF
TRBJ2-1,-,-,TRBV5-4,TGTGCCAGCAGCTTGGGGACATTGAGCTCCTACAATGAGCAGTTCTTC,CASSLGTLSSYNEQFF
TRBJ2-3,-,-,TRBV5-4,TGTGCCAGCAGGAAAGGGACGGCCAGCACAGATACGCAGTATTTT,CASRKGTASTDTQYF
TRBJ2-7,once,-,TRBV6-5,TGTGCCAGCAGTTCCGGCTCCTACGAGCAGTACTTC,CASSSGSYEQYF
TRBJ1-3,once,-,TRBV2,TGTGCCAGCAGACGCAGGGGCGGAAACACCATATATTTT,CASRRRGGNTIYF
TRBJ1-5,once,-,TRBV19,TGTGCCAGCCTCGGACAGATCAATCAGCCCCAGCATTTT,CASLGQINQPQHF
TRBJ2-1,-,-,TRBV11-3,TGTGCCAGCAGCCAGGGGAGGGGGACCTACAATGAGCAGTTCTTC,CASSQGRGTYNEQFF
TRBJ2-1,-,TRBD2,TRBV5-6,TGTGCCAGCAGCTTGGCTAGCGGGCATTCGAGCGGTGAGCAGTTCTTC,CASSLASGHSSGEQFF
TRBJ1-5,-,TRBD1,TRBV28,TGTGCCAGCAGGGGACAGGATAAGCGGGATCAGCCCCAGCATTTT,CASRGQDKRDQPQHF
TRBJ1-5,few,-,TRBV19,TGTGCCAGTAGTATGGACAGCCTATATAGCAATCAGCCCCAGCATTTT,CASSMDSLYSNQPQHF
TRBJ1-1,few,-,TRBV5-1,TGCGCCAGCAGCTTTGGGCTAGGGTCACTCGGGGGCGCTTTCTTT,CASSFGLGSLGGAFF
TRBJ2-7,-,-,TRBV18,TGTGCCAGCTCACCCTCCGCAGGGGTCCCCTACGAGCAGTACTTC,CASSPSAGVPYEQYF
TRBJ1-2,-,-,TRBV29-1,TGCAGCGTTGAAGTGGGGGGCGCGAAGCGCTACACCTTC,CSVEVGGAKRYTF
TRBJ2-3,-,-,TRBV27,TGTGCCAGCAGTTTAAGGGGGGCTAAAGATACGCAGTATTTT,CASSLRGAKDTQYF
TRBJ2-7,-,-,TRBV28,TGTGCCAGCAGTTCTGGCCCTTACGAGCAGTACTTC,CASSSGPYEQYF
TRBJ1-1,-,-,TRBV5-5,TGTGCCAGCGTCCCGGGGTTCGCGAACACTGAAGCTTTCTTT,CASVPGFANTEAFF
TRBJ1-1,-,-,TRBV18,TGTGCCAGTACCAACGGACAGCGGGGCACTGAAGCTTTCTTT,CASTNGQRGTEAFF
TRBJ2-1,-,-,TRBV13,TGTGCCAGCAGCCCTTCGCAGGGGAATGAGCAGTTCTTC,CASSPSQGNEQFF
TRBJ2-2,-,-,TRBV18,TGTGCCAGCTCACCACCATCTACAGGGCCTGGCGGGGAGCTGTTTTTT,CASSPPSTGPGGELFF
TRBJ2-3,few,-,TRBV28,TGTGCCATGGGTGGGCCAGGGGGCACAGATACGCAGTATTTT,CAMGGPGGTDTQYF
TRBJ2-5,-,TRBD2,TRBV19,TGTGCCAGTAGTCGGACTAGCGGGGGCGGAGAGACCCAGTACTTC,CASSRTSGGGETQYF
TRBJ2-3,-,-,TRBV6-4,TGTGCCAGCAGTCGACAGAGCACAGATACGCAGTATTTT,CASSRQSTDTQYF
TRBJ2-7,-,-,TRBV28,TGTGCCAGCAGCGATACAGGGTCTGACTCCTACGAGCAGTACTTC,CASSDTGSDSYEQYF
TRBJ1-4,-,-,TRBV6-6,TGTGCCTGTCGACAGGAGAATGAAAAACTGTTTTTT,CACRQENEKLFF
TRBJ1-1,-,-,TRBV15,TGTGCCACCAGCAGGGGACCAAACACTGAAGCTTTCTTT,CATSRGPNTEAFF
TRBJ2-5,-,-,TRBV7-9,TGTGCCAGCAGCCGGGGCCAGCAAGAGACCCAGTACTTC,CASSRGQQETQYF
TRBJ1-5,-,-,TRBV18,TGTGCCAGCTCACCCGACGGCGGTTATCAGCCCCAGCATTTT,CASSPDGGYQPQHF
TRBJ1-6,-,-,TRBV10-3,TGTGCCATCAGTGAAACCGGTGGAAATTCACCCCTCCACTTT,CAISETGGNSPLHF
TRBJ2-7,once,-,TRBV7-6,TGTGCCAGCAGCTTAGAATCGGGGAAGAACCACGAGCAGTACTTC,CASSLESGKNHEQYF
TRBJ1-1,-,-,TRBV6-1,TGTGCCAGCAGTCACAGGGCGAGGACTGAAGCTTTCTTT,CASSHRARTEAFF
TRBJ1-5,once,TRBD1,TRBV5-1,TGCGCCAGCAGCCCGGGACAGGGATTAAATAGCAATCAGCCCCAGCATTTT,CASSPGQGLNSNQPQHF
TRBJ2-7,-,TRBD1,TRBV11-2,TGTGCCAGCAGCCTAGGGCAGGGGGCTTACGAGCAGTACTTC,CASSLGQGAYEQYF
TRBJ2-3,once,-,TRBV9,TGTGCCAGCAGCCCCCGCACAGATACGCAGTATTTT,CASSPRTDTQYF
TRBJ1-2,-,TRBD1,TRBV25-1,TGTGCCAGCAGTGACCCCGGGACAGGGTCCGGCTATGGCTACACCTTC,CASSDPGTGSGYGYTF
TRBJ1-1,few,-,TRBV7-8,TGTGCCAGCAGCTTTTCGAGGGGGAGCCCCCAAGCTTTCTTT,CASSFSRGSPQAFF
TRBJ2-7,few,-,TRBV4-1,TGCGCCAGCAGCCAAGGTTGGGGGGACTCCTACGAGCAGTACTTC,CASSQGWGDSYEQYF
TRBJ2-1,-,-,TRBV7-2,TGTGCCAGCAGCTTGGATAGCGATGAGCAGTTCTTC,CASSLDSDEQFF
TRBJ1-3,-,-,TRBV30,TGTGCCTGGAGCCGCCTCGCAAGCTCTGGAAACACCATATATTTT,CAWSRLASSGNTIYF
TRBJ2-1,-,-,TRBV9,TGTGCCAGCAGCGTAGGGGGACTTCTTTACAATGAGCAGTTCTTC,CASSVGGLLYNEQFF
TRBJ2-3,-,TRBD2,TRBV6-5,TGTGCCAGCTCATATAGCGGGGGCGGGACATATACGCAGTATTTT,CASSYSGGGTYTQYF
TRBJ2-3,-,TRBD2,TRBV27,TGTGCCAGCAGTTTAAGAGCGGGGGATACGCAGTATTTT,CASSLRAGDTQYF
TRBJ1-4,-,-,TRBV18,TGTGCCAGCTCACCACCGGACAGCCCAAATAATGAAAAACTGTTTTTT,CASSPPDSPNNEKLFF
TRBJ1-4,-,-,TRBV19,TGTGCCAGTAGTATAGGCAGAACAGAAAAACTGTTTTTT,CASSIGRTEKLFF
TRBJ2-7,-,-,TRBV10-3,TGTGCCATCAGTGAGGGGGGGGCCGGCGAGCAGTACTTC,CAISEGGAGEQYF
TRBJ2-7,few,-,TRBV5-5,TGTGCCAGCAATCCGGGTGTGGGCCCCTACGAGCAGTACTTC,CASNPGVGPYEQYF
TRBJ1-2,-,-,TRBV5-6,TGTGCCAGCAGCTTGGGTGTGAGAGTCTATGGCTACACCTTC,CASSLGVRVYGYTF
TRBJ2-1,-,TRBD1,TRBV11-2,TGTGCCAGCAGCTTAGGACAGGGAGTGTACAATGAGCAGTTCTTC,CASSLGQGVYNEQFF
TRBJ2-1,-,-,TRBV4-1,TGCGCCAGCAGCCAAGTCAGGACGAACTACAATGAGCAGTTCTTC,CASSQVRTNYNEQFF
TRBJ2-2,-,-,TRBV5-1,TGCGCCAGCAGCTTGGGGACTCCTACCGGGGAGCTGTTTTTT,CASSLGTPTGELFF
TRBJ2-3,-,-,TRBV7-7,TGTGCCAGCAGCTTAGATGTAGGCCGAAGAGATACGCAGTATTTT,CASSLDVGRRDTQYF
TRBJ2-5,-,-,TRBV11-3,TGTGCCAGCAGCCCCTGGGGGCGAGAGACCCAGTACTTC,CASSPWGRETQYF
TRBJ2-7,few,TRBD1,TRBV2,TGTGCCAGCAATCCCGGGACAGCCTCCTACGAGCAGTACTTC,CASNPGTASYEQYF
TRBJ2-7,-,-,TRBV6-1,TGTGCCAGCAGAACCTCCGGAGGGAGCTCCTACGAGCAGTACTTC,CASRTSGGSSYEQYF
TRBJ1-4,-,-,TRBV7-2,TGTGGCACGGGACAACTAAATGAAAAACTGTTTTTT,CGTGQLNEKLFF
TRBJ2-7,-,TRBD2,TRBV13,TGTGCCAGCAGCTCCTTCCGTACTAGCGGGGCCTACGAGCAGTACTTC,CASSSFRTSGAYEQYF
TRBJ2-2,-,-,TRBV5-1,TGCGCCAGCAGCTCGGACGCCGGGGAGCTGTTTTTT,CASSSDAGELFF
TRBJ2-7,-,TRBD1,TRBV2,TGTGCCACCAGAAGGGACAGAAACTCCTACGAGCAGTACTTC,CATRRDRNSYEQYF